This T cell receptor (beta chain) was identified during a study of blood T cell repertoires in COVID-19. On the study more broadly: There were acute and convalescent COVID-19 samples, and they came from the United States, Italy and Spain. In each case, the material was cDNA or gDNA derived from T cells, B-cell-depleted T cells, or PBMCs.

The CDR3 covers 16 residues. Original analysis: Reference gene primers were amplified, and this amplification served to estimate nucleated cell counts. Clones were read by immunoSEQ multiplex PCR, and TCRdb kept only the in-frame ones, dropping some. V, J and clone size derive from that table, while D and trimming were established from the DNA sequence. The profile covers roughly 70,000 clones, with roughly 80% appearing a single time and around 27% taken by the ten largest. The sequence derives from a human donor in a cohort sampled during active COVID-19. This chain links TRBV21-1 with TRBJ2-7; TRBD2 is the table's D call and was not checked against the DNA. TRBV21-1 is noted as a pseudogene. Specimen: peripheral blood. The CDR3 DNA reads as TGTGCCAGCAGCTACCGGGACTGGCAAATCACCTACGAGCAGTACTTC. Encoded protein: CASSYRDWQITYEQYF.